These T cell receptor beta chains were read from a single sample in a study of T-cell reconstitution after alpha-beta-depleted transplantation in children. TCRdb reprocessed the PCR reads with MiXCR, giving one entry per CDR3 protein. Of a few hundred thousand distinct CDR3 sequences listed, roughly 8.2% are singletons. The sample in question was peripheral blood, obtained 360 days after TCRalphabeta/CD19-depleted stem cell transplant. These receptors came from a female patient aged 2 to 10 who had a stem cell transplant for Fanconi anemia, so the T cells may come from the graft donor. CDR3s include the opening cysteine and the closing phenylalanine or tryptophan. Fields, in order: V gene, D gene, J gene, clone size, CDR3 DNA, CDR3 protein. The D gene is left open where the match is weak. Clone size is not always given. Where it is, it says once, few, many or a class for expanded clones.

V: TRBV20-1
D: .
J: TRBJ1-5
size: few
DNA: TGCAGTGCCCCCCTTGGGGTGACCGGAGGTCAGCCCCAGCATTTT
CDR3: CSAPLGVTGGQPQHF

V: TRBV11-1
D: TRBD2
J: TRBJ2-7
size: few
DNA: TGTGCCAGCACCACCATTAGCGGGAGCACCTTCCGGAACTACGAGCAGTACTTC
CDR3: CASTTISGSTFRNYEQYF

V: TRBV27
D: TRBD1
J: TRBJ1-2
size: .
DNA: TGTGCCAGCAGTTGGGGGACAGGGGGAGGCTACACCTTC
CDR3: CASSWGTGGGYTF

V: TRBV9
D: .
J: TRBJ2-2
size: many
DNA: TGTGCCAGCAGCGGCGTTACTAGTTCCGACGGGGAGCTGTTTTTT
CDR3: CASSGVTSSDGELFF

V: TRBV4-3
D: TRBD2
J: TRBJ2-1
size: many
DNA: TGCGCCAGCAGCCAAGTCGAGACTAGCTACTTAAGCTCCTACAATGAGCAGTTCTTC
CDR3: CASSQVETSYLSSYNEQFF

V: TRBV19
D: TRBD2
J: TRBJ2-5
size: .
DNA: TGTGCCAGTAGTATTACTAGCGGGAGCAGCGAGACCCAGTACTTC
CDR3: CASSITSGSSETQYF

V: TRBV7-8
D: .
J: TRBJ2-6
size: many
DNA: TGTGCCAGCAGCTTAGCGAGGGCCTTCTCCTCTGGGGCCAACGTCCTGACTTTC
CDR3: CASSLARAFSSGANVLTF

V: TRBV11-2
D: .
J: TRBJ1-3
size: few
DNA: TGTGCCAGCAGCCCCTGGCGCGAGGGCACATCTGGAAACACCATATATTTT
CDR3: CASSPWREGTSGNTIYF

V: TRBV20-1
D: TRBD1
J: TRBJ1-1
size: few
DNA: TGCAGTGCTAGAACTGGGACAGGGGGATGGTTGGCTTTCTTT
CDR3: CSARTGTGGWLAFF

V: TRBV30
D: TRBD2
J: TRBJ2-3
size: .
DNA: TGTGCCTGGGGGGGGGAGAGCACAGATACGCAGTATTTT
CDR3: CAWGGESTDTQYF

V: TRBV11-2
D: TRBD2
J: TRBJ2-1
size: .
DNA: TGTGCCAGCAGTTTAAAAGGGGCGGGAGCAGGGTACAATGAGCAGTTCTTC
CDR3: CASSLKGAGAGYNEQFF

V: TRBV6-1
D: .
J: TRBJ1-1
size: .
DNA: TGTGCCAGCTCCCTGGGTAGACAGAGAAACACTGAAGCTTTCTTT
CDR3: CASSLGRQRNTEAFF

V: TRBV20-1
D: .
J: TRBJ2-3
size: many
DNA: TGCAGTGCTAGAGATCACGGGGACACAGATACGCAGTATTTT
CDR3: CSARDHGDTDTQYF

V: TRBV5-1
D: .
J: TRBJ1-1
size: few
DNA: TGCGCCAGCAGCTACCGGGCCTCAGGGACTGAAGCTTTCTTT
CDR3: CASSYRASGTEAFF

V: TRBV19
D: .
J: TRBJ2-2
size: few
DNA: TGTGCCAGTAAGGATAGGGACTTTAACACCGGGGAGCTGTTTTTT
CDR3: CASKDRDFNTGELFF

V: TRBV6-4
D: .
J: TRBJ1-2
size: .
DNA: TGTGCCAGCAGTGACTCGGGGAGTAAATCTAGCGGCTACACCTTC
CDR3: CASSDSGSKSSGYTF

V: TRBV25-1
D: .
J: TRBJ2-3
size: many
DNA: TGTGCCAGCAGTGAGTCATCGACAGGTCGAGATACGCAGTATTTT
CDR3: CASSESSTGRDTQYF

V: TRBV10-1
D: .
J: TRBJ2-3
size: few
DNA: TGCGCCAGCAGTGAATTTCAGCCGGGTGGCGCAGATACGCAGTATTTT
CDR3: CASSEFQPGGADTQYF

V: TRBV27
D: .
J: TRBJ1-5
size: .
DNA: TGTGCCAGCAGTTTTTCAGGGGCTAACAATCAGCCCCAGCATTTT
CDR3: CASSFSGANNQPQHF

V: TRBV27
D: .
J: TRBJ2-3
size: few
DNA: TGTGCCAGCAGTTTGCTTCCGGGACCAGGGACAGATACGCAGTATTTT
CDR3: CASSLLPGPGTDTQYF

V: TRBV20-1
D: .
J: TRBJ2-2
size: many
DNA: TGCAGTGCCGCGACTAACACCGGGGAGCTGTTTTTT
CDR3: CSAATNTGELFF

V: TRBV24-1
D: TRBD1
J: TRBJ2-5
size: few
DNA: TGTGCCACCAGTGACCCGGGGACAGGGGATGGGGAGACCCAGTACTTC
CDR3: CATSDPGTGDGETQYF

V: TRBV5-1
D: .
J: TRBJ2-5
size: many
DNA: TGCGCCAGCAGCTTGGAAGGGTTGGGAGAGACCCAGTACTTC
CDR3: CASSLEGLGETQYF

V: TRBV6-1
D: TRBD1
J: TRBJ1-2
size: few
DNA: TGTGCCAGCAGTCTCTACCCCACAGGGGGCAGAGGCTACACCTTC
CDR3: CASSLYPTGGRGYTF

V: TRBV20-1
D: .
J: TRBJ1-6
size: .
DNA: TGCAGTGTCGGATCCCCAATCCGGAGCTCCTATAATTCACCCCTCCACTTT
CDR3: CSVGSPIRSSYNSPLHF

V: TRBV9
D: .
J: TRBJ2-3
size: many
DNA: TGTGCCAGCAGCGGTCTTGTGGATACGCAGTATTTT
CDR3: CASSGLVDTQYF

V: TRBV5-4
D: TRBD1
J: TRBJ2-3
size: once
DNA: TGTGCCAGCAGCTATTGGACAGGGAGAACAGATACGCAGTATTTT
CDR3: CASSYWTGRTDTQYF

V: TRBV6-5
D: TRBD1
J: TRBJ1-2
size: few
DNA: TGTGCCAGCAGTTCCCGGACAGGGGCGTGGGGCTACACCTTC
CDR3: CASSSRTGAWGYTF

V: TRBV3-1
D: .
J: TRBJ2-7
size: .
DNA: TGTGCCAGCAGCCATGAGGCAGCTTTCTCCTACGAGCAGTACTTC
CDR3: CASSHEAAFSYEQYF

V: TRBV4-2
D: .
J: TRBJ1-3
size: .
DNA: TGTGCCAGCAGCCAAGAATCGGTGGGGAACACCATATATTTT
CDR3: CASSQESVGNTIYF

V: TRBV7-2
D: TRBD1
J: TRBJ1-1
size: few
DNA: TGTGCCAGCAGCACCACAGGGGTGCTGGCTGAAGCTTTCTTT
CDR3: CASSTTGVLAEAFF

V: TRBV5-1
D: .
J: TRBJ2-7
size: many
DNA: TGCGCCAGCAGCTATCAGACGGCCTACGAGCAGTACTTC
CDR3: CASSYQTAYEQYF

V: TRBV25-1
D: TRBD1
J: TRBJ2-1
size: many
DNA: TGTGCCAGCAGTGGCACAGGGGGCGATGAGCAGTTCTTC
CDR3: CASSGTGGDEQFF

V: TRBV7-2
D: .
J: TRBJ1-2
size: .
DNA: TGTGCCAGCAGCTTGTATAAGGGCCTATACACCTTC
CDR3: CASSLYKGLYTF

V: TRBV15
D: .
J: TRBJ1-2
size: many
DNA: TGTGCCACCAGCAGAGATCAGGGCTATGGCTACACCTTC
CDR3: CATSRDQGYGYTF

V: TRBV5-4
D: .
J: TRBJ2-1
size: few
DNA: TGTGCCAGCAGCTTGGAGGCAGTAGATGAGCAGTTCTTC
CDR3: CASSLEAVDEQFF

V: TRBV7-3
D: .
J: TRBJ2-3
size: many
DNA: TGTGCCAGCAGCTTATCAGAGACTCTTAGCACAGATACGCAGTATTTT
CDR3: CASSLSETLSTDTQYF

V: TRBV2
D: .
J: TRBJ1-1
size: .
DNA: TGTGCCAGCAGTGACAGGGCGGATGCTGAAGCTTTCTTT
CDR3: CASSDRADAEAFF

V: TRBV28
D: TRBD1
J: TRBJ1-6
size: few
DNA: TGTGCCAGCAGTTTCCTGAGGGGGCGAGGTTCACCCCTCCACTTT
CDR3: CASSFLRGRGSPLHF

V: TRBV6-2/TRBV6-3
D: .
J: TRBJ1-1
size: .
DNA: TGTGCCAGCAGTCGAGGGGCTGAGTGGTTCTTGGCTGAAGCTTTCTTT
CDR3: CASSRGAEWFLAEAFF

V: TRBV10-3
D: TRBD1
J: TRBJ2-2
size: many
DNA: TGTGCCATCAGTGAGTCGACTGGCGTTACAGGGGCCGGGGAGCTGTTTTTT
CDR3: CAISESTGVTGAGELFF

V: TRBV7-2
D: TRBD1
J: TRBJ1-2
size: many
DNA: TGTGCCAGCAGCTTATTCTCGGACAGGGACTACACCTTC
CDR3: CASSLFSDRDYTF

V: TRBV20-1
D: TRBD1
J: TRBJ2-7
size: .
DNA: TGCAGTGCTAGTCGACCCGGGACAGGGGTTTACGAGCAGTACTTC
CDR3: CSASRPGTGVYEQYF

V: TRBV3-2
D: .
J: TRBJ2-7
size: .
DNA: TGTGCCAGCAGCCACAGGACTAGCGGGGCCGGGAGTTTGGCCCCATACTTC
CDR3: CASSHRTSGAGSLAPYF

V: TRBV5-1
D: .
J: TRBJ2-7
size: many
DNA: TGCGCCAGCAGCTTTGATGCGGGCCGCCCCTACGAGCAGTACTTC
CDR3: CASSFDAGRPYEQYF

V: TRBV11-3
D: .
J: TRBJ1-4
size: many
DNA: TGTGCCAGCAGCTTTCAGATGGGTACCCCAGGGAACCCAACTAATGAAAAACTGTTTTTT
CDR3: CASSFQMGTPGNPTNEKLFF

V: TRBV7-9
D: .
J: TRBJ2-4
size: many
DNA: TGTGCCAGCAGCCCCCCCGATCAAAACATTCAGTACTTC
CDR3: CASSPPDQNIQYF

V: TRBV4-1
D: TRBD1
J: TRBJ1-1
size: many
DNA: TGCGCCAGCAGCCACACCCGGGACAGGGGTTTCGCTGAAGCTTTCTTT
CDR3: CASSHTRDRGFAEAFF

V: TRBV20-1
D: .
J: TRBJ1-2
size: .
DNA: TGCAGTGCAGATCCCCTTGACACATACCCCACCTTC
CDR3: CSADPLDTYPTF

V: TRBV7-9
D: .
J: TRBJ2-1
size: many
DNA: TGTGCCAGCAGCCCCTACAGTTACAATGAGCAGTTCTTC
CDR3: CASSPYSYNEQFF

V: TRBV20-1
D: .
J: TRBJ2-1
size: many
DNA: TGCAGTGCCGGGACTTCGCCCTACAATGAGCAGTTCTTC
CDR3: CSAGTSPYNEQFF

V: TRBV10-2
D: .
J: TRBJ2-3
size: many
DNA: TGCGCCAGCAGTGGCGACTACGCAGGGACCGGGATTTACACAGATACGCAGTATTTT
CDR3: CASSGDYAGTGIYTDTQYF

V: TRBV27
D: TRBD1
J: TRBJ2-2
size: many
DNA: TGTGCCAGCAGTTTACAGGGGGCGGTAAGGTTCACCGGGGAGCTGTTTTTT
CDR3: CASSLQGAVRFTGELFF

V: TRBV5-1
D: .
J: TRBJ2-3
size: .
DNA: TGCGCCAGCAGCTCAACCGGGACCCAGTGGCAAGATACGCAGTATTTT
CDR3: CASSSTGTQWQDTQYF

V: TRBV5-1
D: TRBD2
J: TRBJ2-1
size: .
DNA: TGCGCCAGCAGCTTCTTGGGGCTAGCGGGGGACTTCACTTACAATGAGCAGTTCTTC
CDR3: CASSFLGLAGDFTYNEQFF

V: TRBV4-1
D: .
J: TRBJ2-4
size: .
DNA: TGCGCCAGCAGGCGTCTCTCCTTAGCCAAAAACATTCAGTACTTC
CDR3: CASRRLSLAKNIQYF